The sequence of this T cell receptor (beta chain) was determined in a study of Graves' ophthalmopathy and Graves' hyperthyroidism. Study-level findings and limits: Most thyroid clonotypes expanded beyond 0.001 frequency were also found in blood.

Clinical symptoms and serum thyroxine were used for diagnosis; TRAb, thyroid ultrasound and orbital computed tomography were also relied on. The authors amplified TCR beta CDR3 regions from RNA transcripts. HTBI-primed first-round RT-PCR preceded second-round multiplex PCR. In TCRdb, the multiplex PCR reads were re-called with MiXCR into one record per CDR3 protein. The data contain some 200,000 distinct CDR3 sequences, roughly 27% of them seen just once; the ten biggest clones take up approximately 9%. In its sample, this clonotype was seen many times. Its antigen is not known. Losses at the gene ends were 8 bases for V and 3 bases for J; bases not matched to a gene: 10. The CDR3 has 14 amino acids. Germline-derived CDR1 and CDR2 are MNHNS and SASEGT.

V usage is TRBV6-1 and J usage is TRBJ2-7; 7 bases map to TRBD1. The receptor's source is a man aged 45-65 years with Graves' ophthalmopathy. The sequenced sample was peripheral blood. The CDR3 sequence: CASSRSTGNYEQYF. The CDR3 DNA sequence: TGTGCCAGCTCACGATCGACAGGGAACTACGAGCAGTACTTC.